This T cell receptor beta chain was obtained from a study of shared clonotypes between healthy human individuals. The repertoire was sequenced with immunoSEQ multiplex PCR; TCRdb's copy has only in-frame clones and lacks some. The sample has approximately 1.9 million clones, 90% to 95% seen once. In the naive CD8 group, cells lacked CD45RO and were positively selected for CCR7, so terminally differentiated effector memory CD45RA+ cells were left out. Germline CDR1 reads SQVTM; CDR2 reads ANQGSEA. V lost 3 bases and J 3 bases, leaving 9 bases between the germline ends. The CDR3 covers 12 residues. The chain carries TRBV29-1 and TRBJ2-7, with unresolved D. Sequences were obtained from naive CD8+ T cells from PBMCs. The receptor comes from a young man in good health. Some clones in this sample may be carry-over from other donors' samples. DNA for the CDR3: TGCAGCGTTGAGTTTCGGAACTACGAGCAGTACTTC. The encoded protein is CSVEFRNYEQYF.